The 5 T cell receptor beta chains listed next were all sequenced from one sample in a study of T cell responses to AZD1222 COVID-19 vaccine. TCRdb keeps only in-frame clones here, not all; method: immunoSEQ multiplex PCR. The data hold about 120,000 clones, with roughly 87% observed a single time. The input for sequencing was peripheral blood, taken on day 0 of AZD1222 vaccination. These TCRs come from an adult in good health.

V gene TRBV6-5 combines with J gene TRBJ2-2; 10 nucleotides match TRBD2. This CDR3 spans 14 amino acids. Germline V lookup: CDR1 MNHEY, CDR2 SVGAGI. Unmatched junction bases numbered 5, after V lost 10 bases and J lost 3 bases. CDR3 DNA: TGTGCCACTTCGGGGACTAGCGACACCGGGGAGCTGTTTTTT. It yields the protein CATSGTSDTGELFF.

This chain links TRBV5-1 with TRBJ1-4; 10 bases are shared with TRBD1. The germline V gene encodes CDR1 SGHRS and CDR2 YFSETQ. This CDR3 has 15 residues. With 2 bases clipped from V and 8 bases from J, the junction kept 6 bases outside the gene matches. CDR3 in amino acids: CASSLTGTGDEKLFF. CDR3 in DNA: TGCGCCAGCAGCTTAACCGGGACAGGGGACGAAAAACTGTTTTTT.

This sequence joins TRBV12-3 or TRBV12-4 and TRBJ2-2; the D is unclear. The germline V and J ends were trimmed by 6 bases and 9 bases, with 8 bases remaining between them. The length of the CDR3 is 11 residues. The CDR3 nucleotides read TGTGCCAGCAGCGACGAATGGGAGCTGTTTTTT. This codes for CASSDEWELFF.

This rearrangement joins TRBV5-1 to TRBJ2-7; TRBD1 might be the D (5 bases). Germline assignment: CDR1 SGHRS and CDR2 YFSETQ. The CDR3 sequence is 17 residues long. With 0 bases removed from V and 0 bases from J, the gap between germline ends came to 16 bases. The CDR3 bases are TGCGCCAGCAGCTTGGGTCGGGCAGGGCGCCCCTCCTACGAGCAGTACTTC. Its translation is CASSLGRAGRPSYEQYF.

CDR3 nucleotides: TGTGCCAGCAGTTACCGGGACAGCTCGGCGCATTACTTC. Translating it yields CASSYRDSSAHYF. The V gene is TRBV6-6, the J gene TRBJ2-7; 7 positions match TRBD1. The CDR3 covers 13 residues. The germline V gene encodes CDR1 MNHNY and CDR2 SVGAGI (reference sequence). Trimming took 2 bases from V and 13 from J; bases not matched to a gene: 11.